Each of the 9 T cell receptor beta chains below was sequenced from the same sample in a study of long-term antiretroviral therapy in people with HIV. Assay version v3.0 of immunoSEQ was used, and it was run at survey level. TCRdb's copy holds only in-frame clones and misses some; the assay was immunoSEQ multiplex PCR. The table lists almost 20,000 clones, approximately 90% of them singletons, with roughly 8.4% in the top ten. This specimen was unsorted PBMCs, taken 4.4 years before starting antiretroviral therapy. The source of these receptors is a woman aged 25 to 45 with HIV.

The gene calls are TRBV10-1 and TRBJ1-6, with 7 positions matching TRBD1. The V and J ends lost 0 bases and 7 bases, in that order; junction bases with no gene match: 3. The CDR3 is made up of 15 amino acids. Germline lookup yields CDR1 WNHNN and CDR2 SYGVQD (reference sequence). This CDR3 reads CASSESTGANSPLHF. The CDR3 nucleotides read TGCGCCAGCAGTGAGTCTACAGGGGCAAATTCACCCCTCCACTTT.

This chain connects TRBV18 to TRBJ2-5; D not certain. The V end was cut by 3 bases, the J end by 0 bases, with 11 bases between. This CDR3 is 15 amino acids long. The germline gives CDR1 KGHSH, CDR2 LQKENI. In DNA form, the CDR3 reads TGTGCCAGCTCACCGGCGACAAAGTACCAAGAGACCCAGTACTTC. Translation gives CASSPATKYQETQYF.

The chain links TRBV29-1 to TRBJ1-2, with 7 bases matching TRBD1. Losses at the gene ends were 5 bases for V and 7 bases for J; bases not matched to a gene: 13. Germline CDR1 and CDR2: SQVTM and ANQGSEA. This CDR3 spans 14 amino acids. The CDR3 is CSVLRDSLKAGYTF. The CDR3 DNA reads as TGCAGCGTTCTCCGGGACAGCCTAAAAGCTGGCTACACCTTC.

The chain links TRBV6-6 to TRBJ1-6; D gene ambiguous. Germline V gene data show CDR1 as MNHNY and CDR2 as SVGAGI (reference sequence). The CDR3 runs to 16 residues. V shed 6 bases and J shed 8 bases, with 20 bases lying between them. The CDR3 DNA reads as TGTGCCAGCAGACGATGGGGTCCCGGGTGGGATTCACCCCTCCACTTT. Its translation: CASRRWGPGWDSPLHF.

This rearrangement joins TRBV4-1 to TRBJ1-1, with D maybe TRBD1 (5 bases). Germline V gene lookup returns CDR1 MGHRA and CDR2 YSYEKL. This CDR3 contains 17 residues. V lost 2 bases and J lost 0, with 16 bases in between. CDR3 region: CASSQTDMGFLNTEAFF. CDR3 nucleotide sequence: TGCGCCAGCAGCCAAACGGACATGGGGTTTTTGAACACTGAAGCTTTCTTT.

The chain employs TRBV6-6 and TRBJ2-1; D is unresolved. The CDR3 covers 12 residues. Trimming took off 5 bases at V and 2 bases at J, with 4 bases between the two ends. Germline values: CDR1 MNHNY, CDR2 SVGAGI (reference sequence). In DNA, the CDR3 is TGTGCCAGCAGTCGACCCTACAATGAGCAGTTCTTC. Its protein product is CASSRPYNEQFF.

This clone appeared once. This chain links TRBV4-1 with TRBJ2-2; D might be TRBD1 (6 bases). The CDR3 is 17 amino acids. The V gene's germline CDR1 is MGHRA and CDR2 YSYEKL. Trimming cost V 0 bases and J 1 base, with 12 bases left between them. The CDR3 DNA is TGCGCCAGCAGCCAAGATGGGGGACATTTGAACACCGGGGAGCTGTTTTTT. Encoded protein: CASSQDGGHLNTGELFF.

The chain employs TRBV7-9 and TRBJ2-2; tentatively, D is TRBD1 or TRBD2 (5 bases each). CDR1 and CDR2 (germline): SEHNR, FQNEAQ (reference sequence). This CDR3 region has 15 residues. The V end lost 1 base, the J end lost 0 bases, and 6 bases lay between the germline ends. CDR3 region: CASSLGGANTGELFF. The CDR3 region has the DNA TGTGCCAGCAGCTTAGGAGGGGCGAACACCGGGGAGCTGTTTTTT. Full variable domain (missing parts from reference TRBV7-9 and TRBJ2-2): DTGVSQNPRHKITKRGQNVTFRCDPISEHNRLYWYRQTLGQGPEFLTYFQNEAQLEKSRLLSDRFSAERPKGSFSTLEIQRTEQGDSAMYLCASSLGGANTGELFFGEGSRLTVL.

The rearrangement uses TRBV28 and TRBJ1-1; TRBD1 matches at 8 bases. The CDR3 contains 16 residues. Per the germline V gene, CDR1 is MDHEN and CDR2 is SYDVKM. V was pared by 2 bases and J by 3 bases, with 8 bases of the junction left unmatched. The CDR3 DNA reads as TGTGCCAGCAGTTTAGCGGGACAGGCGGGTTACACTGAAGCTTTCTTT. Its protein is CASSLAGQAGYTEAFF.